What follows are 6 T cell receptor beta chains derived from one specimen sequenced in a study of blood T cell repertoires in COVID-19. Profiling relied on immunoSEQ multiplex PCR, and the TCRdb table lists in-frame clones only, not all of them. The profile covers about 51,000 clones, with about 86% appearing a single time and 1.3% taken by the ten largest. Specimen: peripheral blood. Receptor source: a man aged 60 to 75 with acute or convalescent COVID-19.

V and J are TRBV5-5 and TRBJ1-1; the match to TRBD1 covers 9 bases. Germline lookup yields CDR1 SGHKS and CDR2 YYEKEE (reference sequence). Losses at the gene ends were 5 bases for V and 8 bases for J; bases not matched to a gene: 1. This CDR3 has 11 residues. CDR3 in amino acids: CASSTGGEAFF. In DNA, the CDR3 is TGTGCCAGCAGTACAGGGGGCGAAGCTTTCTTT.

V is TRBV4-1 and J is TRBJ2-7; the match to TRBD2 covers 7 bases. Germline lookup yields CDR1 MGHRA and CDR2 YSYEKL. J lost 2 bases, V lost 4 bases, and 5 bases had no gene match. The CDR3 has 14 residues. CDR3 in DNA: TGCGCCAGCAGCCTGGGACTAAATCCCTACGAGCAGTACTTC. It encodes CASSLGLNPYEQYF.

J is TRBJ1-5 and V is TRBV6-5, with 7 positions matching TRBD1. With V trimmed by 6 bases and J by 3 bases, 5 bases remained unmatched. This CDR3 spans 14 amino acids. The germline CDR1 and CDR2 sequences are MNHEY and SVGAGI. The CDR3 nucleotides read TGTGCCAGCAGAATGACAGGGAACAATCAGCCCCAGCATTTT. Its protein product is CASRMTGNNQPQHF.

This chain joins TRBV2 and TRBJ2-3, with 11 bases that match TRBD1. The CDR3 covers 15 residues. Germline values: CDR1 SNHLY, CDR2 FYNNEI. J lost 5 bases, V lost 1 base, and 2 bases had no gene match. In nucleotides, the CDR3 is TGTGCCAGCAGTGAAGGGACAGGGGGCGTAGATACGCAGTATTTT. Encoded protein: CASSEGTGGVDTQYF.

The chain carries TRBV28 and TRBJ1-5; D may be TRBD1 (5 bases). The V end was cut by 3 bases, the J end by 4 bases, with 10 bases between. The V gene's germline CDR1 is MDHEN and CDR2 SYDVKM. CDR3 length: 14 amino acids. The CDR3 DNA sequence: TGTGCCAGCAGTTTTTCAGGGTCAAATCAGCCCCAGCATTTT. Translation: CASSFSGSNQPQHF.

Turning to this clone: It may be a read error: a sequence one base away is much more abundant. The V call is TRBV2, the J call TRBJ1-1; D is unresolved. This CDR3 is 13 amino acids long. V was cut by 6 bases and J by 0 bases, with 8 bases left in between. CDR1 SNHLY and CDR2 FYNNEI come from the germline V gene. The CDR3 spells CASSLDMNTEAFF. In DNA form, the CDR3 reads TGTGCCAGCAGCTTAGATATGAACACTGAAGCTTTCTTT.